These 16 T cell receptor beta chains share one sample of origin, sequenced in a study of cytomegalovirus exposure and HLA in healthy donors. This PCR relied on a set of 60 Vbeta primers and 13 Jbeta primers. TCRdb's copy holds only in-frame clones and misses some; the assay was immunoSEQ multiplex PCR. This sample contains 150,000 to 200,000 clones. Sequenced material: PBMCs. Receptors originate from a woman under 30 in good health and CMV-seropositive.

The chain links TRBV29-1 to TRBJ1-1, with 7 positions matching TRBD1. This CDR3 is 15 amino acids long. Losses at the gene ends were 4 bases for V and 3 bases for J; bases not matched to a gene: 11. Per the germline V gene, CDR1 is SQVTM and CDR2 is ANQGSEA. The CDR3 DNA reads as TGCAGCGTTGGTGGCGGGAGGGGGCGAGACACTGAAGCTTTCTTT. Amino acid sequence: CSVGGGRGRDTEAFF.

The chain combines TRBV7-9 with TRBJ1-2; TRBD1 aligns across 7 bases. This CDR3 comprises 15 residues. With V trimmed by 3 bases and J by 3 bases, 7 bases remained unmatched. CDR1 is SEHNR, CDR2 FQNEAQ, per germline (reference sequence). The CDR3 DNA reads as TGTGCCAGCAGCTTCGACAGGGACCCTGACTATGGCTACACCTTC. It translates to CASSFDRDPDYGYTF.

The chain couples TRBV14 to TRBJ2-3; 9 bases are a match to TRBD2. The CDR3 length is 18 residues. V was pared by 2 bases and J by 0 bases, with 9 bases of the junction left unmatched. The V gene's germline CDR1 is SGHDN and CDR2 FVKESK. CDR3 loop: CASSQPAGGYLSTDTQYF. The CDR3 DNA sequence: TGTGCCAGCAGCCAACCAGCGGGAGGTTACCTTAGCACAGATACGCAGTATTTT.

The chain couples TRBV4-2 to TRBJ2-2, with D possibly matching TRBD2 (6 bases). CDR1 is LGHNA and CDR2 is YNFKEQ in the germline V gene. V lost 0 bases to trimming and J lost 3 bases, with 14 bases between them. The CDR3 extends over 17 amino acids. CDR3 in amino acids: CASSQDGPGGDTGELFF. The CDR3, as DNA: TGTGCCAGCAGCCAAGATGGGCCCGGGGGTGACACCGGGGAGCTGTTTTTT.

The chain carries TRBV30 and TRBJ2-7; 8 nucleotides line up with TRBD1. Per germline, CDR1 GTSNPN and CDR2 SVGIG (reference sequence). V dropped 0 bases and J dropped 6; count of bases not matched to a gene: 10. The CDR3 covers 15 residues. CDR3 residues: CAWSVLGQGGSEQYF. The CDR3 DNA reads as TGTGCCTGGAGTGTACTCGGACAGGGTGGCTCCGAGCAGTACTTC.

V gene TRBV18 combines with J gene TRBJ1-3; maybe TRBD1 (5 bases). V was clipped by 3 bases and J by 0 bases, with 9 bases between them. The CDR3 totals 15 residues. Germline V gives CDR1 KGHSH, CDR2 LQKENI. The CDR3 coding sequence is TGTGCCAGCTCACCCCAGGGTTACTCTGGAAACACCATATATTTT. As protein: CASSPQGYSGNTIYF.

This chain links TRBV5-4 with TRBJ2-7; perhaps TRBD2 as D (5 bases). V was pared by 4 bases and J by 9 bases, with 20 bases between. This CDR3 spans 14 amino acids. Germline-derived CDR1 and CDR2 are SGHNT and YYREEE (reference sequence). The CDR3 DNA reads as TGTGCCAGCAGCCCAGGACTTTCCCCCGAGGGGCAGTACTTC. The encoded protein is CASSPGLSPEGQYF.

The J gene is TRBJ2-1, the V gene TRBV7-2, with D perhaps TRBD2 (5 bases). Germline lookup yields CDR1 SGHTA and CDR2 FQGNSA. V lost 3 bases to trimming and J lost 7 bases, with 13 bases between them. This CDR3 has 14 amino acids. CDR3 DNA sequence: TGTGCCAGCAGCTTGGTACTAGGAAGAAATGAGCAGTTCTTC. Encoded protein: CASSLVLGRNEQFF.

The chain has TRBV5-8 and TRBJ1-4; weak D call: TRBD1 (6 bases). Germline V gives CDR1 SGHTS, CDR2 YDEGEE. V was trimmed by 10 bases and J by 8 bases, leaving 18 bases between them. This CDR3 has 13 amino acids. The CDR3 reads CASPGGGQEKLFF. CDR3 coding DNA: TGTGCCTCGCCCGGGGGGGGGCAAGAAAAACTGTTTTTT.

CDR3 in amino acids: CATNLRGQRSNQPQHF. The CDR3, as DNA: TGTGCCACAAATCTACGGGGACAGAGGTCTAATCAGCCCCAGCATTTT. This chain connects TRBV28 to TRBJ1-5; 7 bases map to TRBD1. The CDR3 consists of 16 residues. In germline, CDR1 is MDHEN, CDR2 SYDVKM. Losses at the gene ends were 10 bases for V and 4 bases for J; bases not matched to a gene: 16.

This chain links TRBV5-4 with TRBJ1-2, with TRBD1 matching over 7 bases. Germline trimming cut 4 bases from V and 3 bases from J; bases unmatched to any gene: 9. CDR1 is SGHNT, CDR2 YYREEE, per germline (reference sequence). The CDR3 loop spans 15 amino acids. CDR3 bases: TGTGCCAGCAGCATAAGGGGCCAGGGGGACTATGGCTACACCTTC. Its translation is CASSIRGQGDYGYTF.

The chain carries TRBV6-6 and TRBJ2-7, with TRBD2 matching over 8 bases. CDR1 is MNHNY and CDR2 is SVGAGI in the germline V gene (reference sequence). The CDR3 loop spans 16 amino acids. V shed 10 bases, J shed 0 bases, and the junction held 14 bases outside the gene matches. CDR3 DNA sequence: TGTGCCACCTCACAGAGCGGGGGATCCCACTCCTACGAGCAGTACTTC. Amino acids: CATSQSGGSHSYEQYF.

The genes are TRBV4-2 and TRBJ2-5, with 12 positions matching TRBD2. CDR1 is LGHNA, CDR2 YNFKEQ, per germline. This CDR3 region has 19 residues. Trimming took 0 bases from V and 5 from J; bases not matched to a gene: 13. For the CDR3, the DNA is TGTGCCAGCAGCCAAGATTGGGCTAGCGGGGGGGCCCTAGACGAGACCCAGTACTTC. Translating it yields CASSQDWASGGALDETQYF.

The rearrangement links TRBV5-4 to TRBJ2-1; 10 nucleotides line up with TRBD2. Germline values: CDR1 SGHNT, CDR2 YYREEE (reference sequence). The CDR3 is 17 amino acids. V was pared by 2 bases and J by 2 bases, with 7 bases of the junction left unmatched. CDR3 in DNA: TGTGCCAGCAGCTTAGGCGTAGCGGGAGGCGCCTACAATGAGCAGTTCTTC. This codes for CASSLGVAGGAYNEQFF.

This sequence joins TRBV4-1 and TRBJ1-2; D call uncertain. Trimming left V 0 bases short and J 4 bases short, with 15 bases between. CDR3 length: 16 amino acids. The germline V gene encodes CDR1 MGHRA and CDR2 YSYEKL. CDR3 sequence (DNA): TGCGCCAGCAGCCAAGATGGACCGGGGTTGAGCTATGGCTACACCTTC. This gives the protein CASSQDGPGLSYGYTF.

The gene calls are TRBV2 and TRBJ2-7, with TRBD1 matching 8 bases. CDR3 length: 17 residues. V shed 1 base and J 0 bases; nucleotides not matched to a gene: 8. Germline values: CDR1 SNHLY, CDR2 FYNNEI. The CDR3 is CASSEGLGTGLSYEQYF. CDR3 DNA sequence: TGTGCCAGCAGTGAAGGGTTAGGGACAGGCCTCTCCTACGAGCAGTACTTC.